A selection of T cell receptor beta chains follows, all from one sample in a study of regulatory T cells in long-lasting Graves disease. TCRdb redid the calling of the multiplex PCR reads with MiXCR, one entry per CDR3 protein. The sample has hundreds of thousands of distinct CDR3 sequences; about a fifth are singletons. The sequenced sample was peripheral blood mononuclear cells (PBMCs), obtained when the disease was refractory, from a patient treated with antithyroid drugs. Receptors were obtained from a female donor with Graves disease. The CDR3 runs from the conserved cysteine through the conserved F or W. A D gene is named only where the DNA matches it firmly. Expanded clones get a size class; other rows say once, few or many, or leave the size out.

V gene: TRBV18
J gene: TRBJ2-1
clone size: -
D gene: TRBD2
CDR3 protein: CASSPLLAGNEQFF
CDR3 DNA: TGTGCCAGCTCACCTTTGCTAGCGGGGAATGAGCAGTTCTTC

V gene: TRBV7-8
J gene: TRBJ1-5
clone size: many
D gene: TRBD1
CDR3 protein: CASSPSGTGGIVQPQHF
CDR3 DNA: TGTGCCAGCAGCCCAAGCGGTACAGGGGGAATAGTTCAGCCCCAGCATTTT

V gene: TRBV28
J gene: TRBJ2-2
clone size: -
D gene: TRBD1
CDR3 protein: CASGTPAGGTYRELFF
CDR3 DNA: TGTGCCAGCGGGACGCCCGCAGGGGGAACTTACCGGGAGCTGTTTTTT

V gene: TRBV30
J gene: TRBJ2-7
clone size: few
D gene: TRBD1
CDR3 protein: CAWSSGTGGDEQYF
CDR3 DNA: TGTGCCTGGAGCTCCGGGACAGGGGGTGACGAGCAGTACTTC

V gene: TRBV11-1
J gene: TRBJ1-3
clone size: few
D gene: -
CDR3 protein: CASSSPRPDSHSGNTIYF
CDR3 DNA: TGTGCCAGCAGCTCTCCCCGCCCGGACAGCCACTCTGGAAACACCATATATTTT

V gene: TRBV11-2
J gene: TRBJ2-1
clone size: few
D gene: TRBD1
CDR3 protein: CASSPSDRDELLYNEQFF
CDR3 DNA: TGTGCCAGCAGCCCCAGCGACAGGGACGAACTGCTCTACAATGAGCAGTTCTTC

V gene: TRBV7-6
J gene: TRBJ2-1
clone size: -
D gene: TRBD2
CDR3 protein: CASSLDKAGGLDNEQFF
CDR3 DNA: TGTGCCAGCAGCTTAGATAAGGCGGGGGGTCTTGACAATGAGCAGTTCTTC

V gene: TRBV28
J gene: TRBJ1-1
clone size: many
D gene: -
CDR3 protein: CASNLNGETNTEAFF
CDR3 DNA: TGTGCCAGCAATTTGAATGGAGAGACGAACACTGAAGCTTTCTTT

V gene: TRBV12-3/TRBV12-4
J gene: TRBJ1-1
clone size: many
D gene: -
CDR3 protein: CASSFGVSVNTEAFF
CDR3 DNA: TGTGCCAGCAGTTTTGGCGTCTCCGTGAACACTGAAGCTTTCTTT

V gene: TRBV12-3/TRBV12-4
J gene: TRBJ1-4
clone size: many
D gene: -
CDR3 protein: CATYGREEGGSNEKLFF
CDR3 DNA: TGTGCTACCTACGGCAGGGAGGAAGGGGGTTCTAATGAAAAACTGTTTTTT

V gene: TRBV19
J gene: TRBJ2-5
clone size: many
D gene: -
CDR3 protein: CASSMEMVGRETQYF
CDR3 DNA: TGTGCCAGTAGTATGGAGATGGTAGGGCGGGAGACCCAGTACTTC

V gene: TRBV29-1
J gene: TRBJ2-5
clone size: many
D gene: TRBD2
CDR3 protein: CSVHASSGSETQYF
CDR3 DNA: TGCAGCGTTCACGCTAGTAGCGGGAGTGAGACCCAGTACTTC

V gene: TRBV20-1
J gene: TRBJ2-4
clone size: few
D gene: -
CDR3 protein: CSARSGDFLNIQYF
CDR3 DNA: TGCAGTGCTAGAAGTGGGGACTTCCTAAACATTCAGTACTTC

V gene: TRBV2
J gene: TRBJ2-5
clone size: many
D gene: TRBD2
CDR3 protein: CASSWLAGGQETQYF
CDR3 DNA: TGTGCCAGCAGTTGGCTAGCGGGGGGCCAAGAGACCCAGTACTTC

V gene: TRBV2
J gene: TRBJ1-6
clone size: many
D gene: -
CDR3 protein: CASSARTGGIALHF
CDR3 DNA: TGTGCCAGCAGTGCTCGGACGGGTGGCATCGCCCTCCACTTT

V gene: TRBV5-1
J gene: TRBJ1-2
clone size: -
D gene: -
CDR3 protein: CASSQGTYGYTF
CDR3 DNA: TGCGCCAGCAGCCAGGGGACCTATGGCTACACCTTC

V gene: TRBV19
J gene: TRBJ1-2
clone size: -
D gene: -
CDR3 protein: CASSMGQPLRPLGGYTF
CDR3 DNA: TGTGCCAGTAGTATGGGTCAGCCCCTTCGGCCGCTGGGGGGCTACACCTTC

V gene: TRBV12-3/TRBV12-4
J gene: TRBJ1-3
clone size: -
D gene: -
CDR3 protein: CASSPWTGNTIYF
CDR3 DNA: TGTGCCAGCAGTCCTTGGACGGGAAACACCATATATTTT

V gene: TRBV7-2
J gene: TRBJ2-1
clone size: -
D gene: TRBD2
CDR3 protein: CASTTVAGESNEQFF
CDR3 DNA: TGTGCCAGCACCACGGTAGCGGGAGAGTCGAATGAGCAGTTCTTC

V gene: TRBV28
J gene: TRBJ2-5
clone size: many
D gene: TRBD2
CDR3 protein: CASSFSREGRETQYF
CDR3 DNA: TGTGCCAGCAGTTTTTCGCGGGAGGGGAGGGAGACCCAGTACTTC

V gene: TRBV6-1
J gene: TRBJ2-7
clone size: many
D gene: TRBD1
CDR3 protein: CANSFGTGQSYEQYF
CDR3 DNA: TGTGCCAACTCCTTTGGGACAGGGCAGTCCTACGAGCAGTACTTC

V gene: TRBV7-9
J gene: TRBJ2-2
clone size: -
D gene: TRBD2
CDR3 protein: CASSKGLGDTGELFF
CDR3 DNA: TGTGCCAGCAGCAAGGGACTAGGGGACACCGGGGAGCTGTTTTTT

V gene: TRBV12-3/TRBV12-4
J gene: TRBJ2-2
clone size: many
D gene: -
CDR3 protein: CASSYRKGMNGELFF
CDR3 DNA: TGTGCCAGCAGTTACAGGAAGGGAATGAACGGGGAGCTGTTTTTT

V gene: TRBV6-2/TRBV6-3
J gene: TRBJ1-1
clone size: many
D gene: -
CDR3 protein: CASRLGMNTEAFF
CDR3 DNA: TGCGCCAGCAGACTAGGAATGAACACTGAAGCTTTCTTT

V gene: TRBV3-1
J gene: TRBJ1-1
clone size: few
D gene: -
CDR3 protein: CASSPRTGPEAFF
CDR3 DNA: TGTGCCAGCAGCCCCAGGACCGGTCCTGAAGCTTTCTTT

V gene: TRBV3-1
J gene: TRBJ1-6
clone size: few
D gene: -
CDR3 protein: CASSQLGGQDSPLHF
CDR3 DNA: TGTGCCAGCAGCCAACTCGGGGGGCAGGATTCACCCCTCCACTTT

V gene: TRBV20-1
J gene: TRBJ2-7
clone size: few
D gene: TRBD2
CDR3 protein: CSARLAENYEQYF
CDR3 DNA: TGCAGTGCTAGGCTAGCGGAGAACTACGAGCAGTACTTC

V gene: TRBV18
J gene: TRBJ2-1
clone size: few
D gene: TRBD1
CDR3 protein: CASSPGTGGYNEQFF
CDR3 DNA: TGTGCCAGCTCACCCGGGACAGGGGGCTACAATGAGCAGTTCTTC

V gene: TRBV7-8
J gene: TRBJ1-1
clone size: many
D gene: -
CDR3 protein: CASSPLRGGTEAFF
CDR3 DNA: TGTGCCAGCAGCCCCCTCCGGGGCGGCACTGAAGCTTTCTTT

V gene: TRBV20-1
J gene: TRBJ1-2
clone size: many
D gene: -
CDR3 protein: CSASHRQELKGYGYTF
CDR3 DNA: TGCAGTGCTAGCCACCGACAGGAGTTGAAGGGCTATGGCTACACCTTC

V gene: TRBV4-1
J gene: TRBJ1-5
clone size: -
D gene: -
CDR3 protein: CASSQGSGGDQPQHF
CDR3 DNA: TGCGCCAGCAGCCAAGGATCCGGGGGGGACCAGCCCCAGCATTTT

V gene: TRBV2
J gene: TRBJ2-7
clone size: many
D gene: TRBD1
CDR3 protein: CASSEQGTGDEQYF
CDR3 DNA: TGTGCCAGCAGCGAACAGGGGACAGGGGACGAGCAGTACTTC

V gene: TRBV7-2
J gene: TRBJ1-1
clone size: once
D gene: -
CDR3 protein: CASSLNTGASVFF
CDR3 DNA: TGTGCCAGCAGCTTAAATACAGGTGCCTCCGTTTTCTTT

V gene: TRBV4-3
J gene: TRBJ1-4
clone size: -
D gene: -
CDR3 protein: CASSQDSLQAATNEKLFF
CDR3 DNA: TGCGCCAGCAGCCAAGATTCCTTGCAGGCAGCAACTAATGAAAAACTGTTTTTT

V gene: TRBV12-3/TRBV12-4
J gene: TRBJ1-2
clone size: -
D gene: -
CDR3 protein: CASSRQAIPFYGYTF
CDR3 DNA: TGTGCCAGCAGTCGACAGGCCATCCCTTTCTATGGCTACACCTTC

V gene: TRBV7-8
J gene: TRBJ1-4
clone size: many
D gene: -
CDR3 protein: CASSGNRIRNEKLFF
CDR3 DNA: TGTGCCAGCAGCGGCAACAGGATCAGGAATGAAAAACTGTTTTTT

V gene: TRBV12-3/TRBV12-4
J gene: TRBJ1-3
clone size: many
D gene: -
CDR3 protein: CASSFRAGNTIYF
CDR3 DNA: TGTGCCAGCAGTTTCAGGGCTGGAAACACCATATATTTT

V gene: TRBV6-2/TRBV6-3
J gene: TRBJ2-7
clone size: many
D gene: -
CDR3 protein: CASSYSGLAYEQYF
CDR3 DNA: TGTGCCAGCAGTTACTCGGGCCTTGCCTACGAGCAGTACTTC

V gene: TRBV7-2
J gene: TRBJ2-3
clone size: many
D gene: -
CDR3 protein: CASSLTWAVGTDTQYF
CDR3 DNA: TGTGCCAGCAGCTTAACTTGGGCCGTTGGGACAGATACGCAGTATTTT

V gene: TRBV20-1
J gene: TRBJ1-4
clone size: many
D gene: TRBD1
CDR3 protein: CSALQGAANEKLFF
CDR3 DNA: TGCAGTGCTTTACAGGGGGCGGCTAATGAAAAACTGTTTTTT

V gene: TRBV9
J gene: TRBJ1-1
clone size: few
D gene: -
CDR3 protein: CASSPRPNSGTEAFF
CDR3 DNA: TGTGCCAGCAGCCCTCGACCCAATTCTGGCACTGAAGCTTTCTTT

V gene: TRBV5-1
J gene: TRBJ1-2
clone size: few
D gene: TRBD1
CDR3 protein: CASKRTGVIGYTF
CDR3 DNA: TGCGCCAGCAAAAGAACAGGGGTTATTGGCTACACCTTC

V gene: TRBV6-2/TRBV6-3
J gene: TRBJ1-5
clone size: few
D gene: -
CDR3 protein: CASSPTAYNQPQHF
CDR3 DNA: TGTGCCAGCAGTCCGACAGCTTACAATCAGCCCCAGCATTTT

V gene: TRBV6-2/TRBV6-3
J gene: TRBJ2-7
clone size: many
D gene: TRBD2
CDR3 protein: CASSERGVFGQYF
CDR3 DNA: TGTGCCAGCAGTGAGCGGGGTGTATTCGGGCAGTACTTC

V gene: TRBV27
J gene: TRBJ2-7
clone size: few
D gene: -
CDR3 protein: CASSLTRQIWHEQYF
CDR3 DNA: TGTGCCAGCAGTTTAACCCGCCAGATTTGGCACGAGCAGTACTTC

V gene: TRBV27
J gene: TRBJ1-1
clone size: many
D gene: -
CDR3 protein: CASLLNEFGTEAFF
CDR3 DNA: TGTGCCAGCCTTTTAAATGAGTTTGGCACTGAAGCTTTCTTT

V gene: TRBV6-1
J gene: TRBJ1-3
clone size: few
D gene: -
CDR3 protein: CASSRSFSGNTIYF
CDR3 DNA: TGTGCCAGCAGCCGATCATTCTCTGGAAACACCATATATTTT

V gene: TRBV28
J gene: TRBJ2-3
clone size: few
D gene: -
CDR3 protein: CASRRNRRSTDTQYF
CDR3 DNA: TGTGCCAGCAGGCGAAACAGGCGTAGCACAGATACGCAGTATTTT

V gene: TRBV12-3/TRBV12-4
J gene: TRBJ2-6
clone size: -
D gene: -
CDR3 protein: CASIQSGANVLTF
CDR3 DNA: TGTGCCAGCATACAATCTGGGGCCAACGTCCTGACTTTC

V gene: TRBV15
J gene: TRBJ2-7
clone size: many
D gene: -
CDR3 protein: CATSGERFYEQYF
CDR3 DNA: TGTGCCACCAGCGGGGAGCGTTTCTACGAGCAGTACTTC

V gene: TRBV20-1
J gene: TRBJ2-7
clone size: -
D gene: TRBD2
CDR3 protein: CSARGGVLAGGPSSYEQYF
CDR3 DNA: TGCAGTGCTAGAGGGGGAGTACTAGCGGGGGGCCCAAGTTCCTACGAGCAGTACTTC